This TCR beta chain was profiled in a study of CD8+ T cells in alopecia areata. Extracted from the samples, RNA was reverse transcribed into cDNA to serve as the sequencing template. Only in-frame clones appear in the TCRdb table, and some are missing; sequencing was by immunoSEQ multiplex PCR. This table holds about 110,000 clones, approximately 63% found once. This clone was picked up a small number of times. Its antigen is undetermined. Germline CDR1 and CDR2: SGHRS and YFSETQ. The V end was cut by 1 base, the J end by 2 bases, with 10 bases between. The CDR3 runs to 15 residues. Whole-study results and caveats: Resident alphabeta T cells of normal skin are also sequenced in scalp samples. TCR sharing was clearer in mice than between patients, perhaps partly owing to patient HLA diversity.

Sorting of CD4+ and CD8+ T cells was performed on PBMCs. The rearrangement joins TRBV5-1 to TRBJ1-5, with a tentative D call TRBD1 (6 bases). Sequenced sample: CD8+ T cells sorted from blood. This clonotype originated in a human donor in good health. The CDR3 is CASSLYSGGNQPQHF. The CDR3 region has the DNA TGCGCCAGCAGCTTGTATTCAGGGGGCAATCAGCCCCAGCATTTT.